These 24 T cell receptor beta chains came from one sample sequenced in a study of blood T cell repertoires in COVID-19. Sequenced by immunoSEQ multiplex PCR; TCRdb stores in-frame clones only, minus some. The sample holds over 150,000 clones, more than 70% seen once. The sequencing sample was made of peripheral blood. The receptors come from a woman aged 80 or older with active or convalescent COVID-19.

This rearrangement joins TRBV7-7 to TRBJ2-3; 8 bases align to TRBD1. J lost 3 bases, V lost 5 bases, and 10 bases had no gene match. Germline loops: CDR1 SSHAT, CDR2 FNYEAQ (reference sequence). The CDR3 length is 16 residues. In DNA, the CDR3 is TGTGCCAGCAGCCCGTGGGCCGGACAGGGAACAGATACGCAGTATTTT. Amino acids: CASSPWAGQGTDTQYF.

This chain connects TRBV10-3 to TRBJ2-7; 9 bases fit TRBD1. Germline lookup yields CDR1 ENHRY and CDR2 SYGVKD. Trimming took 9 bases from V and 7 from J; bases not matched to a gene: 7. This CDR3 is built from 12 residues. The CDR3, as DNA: TGTGCCATTTCGACAGGGGGATATGAGCAGTACTTC. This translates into CAISTGGYEQYF.

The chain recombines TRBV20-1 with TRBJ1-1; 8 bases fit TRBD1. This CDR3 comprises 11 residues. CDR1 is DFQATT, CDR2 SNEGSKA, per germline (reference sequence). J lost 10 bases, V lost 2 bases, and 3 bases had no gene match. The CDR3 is CSARQGARAFF. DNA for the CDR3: TGCAGTGCTAGACAGGGGGCTCGAGCTTTCTTT.

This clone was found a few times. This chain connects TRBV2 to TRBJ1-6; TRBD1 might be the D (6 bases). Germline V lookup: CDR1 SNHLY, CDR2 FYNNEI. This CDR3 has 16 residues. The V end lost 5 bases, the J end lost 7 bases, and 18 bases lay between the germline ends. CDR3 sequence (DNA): TGTGCCAGCAGTCTACAGGGCCCCCGGTCAAATTCACCCCTCCACTTT. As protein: CASSLQGPRSNSPLHF.

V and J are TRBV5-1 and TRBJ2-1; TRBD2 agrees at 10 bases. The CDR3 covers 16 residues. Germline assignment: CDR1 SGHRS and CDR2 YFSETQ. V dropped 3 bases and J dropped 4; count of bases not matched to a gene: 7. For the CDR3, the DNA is TGCGCCAGCAGCTCTCAAGCGGGAGGGCTATACAATGAGCAGTTCTTC. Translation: CASSSQAGGLYNEQFF.

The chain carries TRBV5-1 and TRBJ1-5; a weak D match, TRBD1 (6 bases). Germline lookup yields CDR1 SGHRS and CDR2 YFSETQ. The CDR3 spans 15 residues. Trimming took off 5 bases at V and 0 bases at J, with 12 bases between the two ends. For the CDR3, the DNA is TGCGCCAGCAGGGACAGACCCTATAGCAATCAGCCCCAGCATTTT. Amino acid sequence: CASRDRPYSNQPQHF.

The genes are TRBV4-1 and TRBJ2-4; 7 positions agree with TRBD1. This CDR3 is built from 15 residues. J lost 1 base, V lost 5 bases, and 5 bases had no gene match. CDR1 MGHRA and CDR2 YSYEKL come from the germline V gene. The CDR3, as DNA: TGCGCCAGCAGCTACCCACAGGGGGCCAAAAACATTCAGTACTTC. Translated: CASSYPQGAKNIQYF.

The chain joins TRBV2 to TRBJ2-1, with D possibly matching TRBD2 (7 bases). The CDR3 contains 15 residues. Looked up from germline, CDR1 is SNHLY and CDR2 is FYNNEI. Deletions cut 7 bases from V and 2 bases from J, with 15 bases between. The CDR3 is CASKVIGGAYNEQFF. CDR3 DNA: TGTGCCAGCAAGGTCATAGGGGGGGCCTACAATGAGCAGTTCTTC.

The DNA of the CDR3 is TGTGCCAGCAGCACGAACAGGGCAAGTAATGAAAAACTGTTTTTT. Translation: CASSTNRASNEKLFF. The chain uses TRBV7-9 and TRBJ1-4; possibly TRBD1 for D (6 bases). V lost 5 bases to trimming and J lost 4 bases, with 14 bases between them. CDR1 is SEHNR, CDR2 FQNEAQ, per germline (reference sequence). The CDR3 has 15 residues.

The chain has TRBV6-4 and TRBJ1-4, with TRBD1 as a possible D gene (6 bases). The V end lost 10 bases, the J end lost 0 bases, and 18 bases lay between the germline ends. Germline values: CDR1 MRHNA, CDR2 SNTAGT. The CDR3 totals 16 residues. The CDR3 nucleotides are TGTGCCAAACTTGGGGGCGGAAGGGCAACTAATGAAAAACTGTTTTTT. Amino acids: CAKLGGGRATNEKLFF.

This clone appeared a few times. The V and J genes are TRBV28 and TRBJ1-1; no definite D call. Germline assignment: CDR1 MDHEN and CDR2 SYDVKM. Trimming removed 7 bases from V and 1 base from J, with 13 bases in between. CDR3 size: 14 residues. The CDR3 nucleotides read TGTGCCAGCACCCCGGGAGGGAGGAACACTGAAGCTTTCTTT. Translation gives CASTPGGRNTEAFF. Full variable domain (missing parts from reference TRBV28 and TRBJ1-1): DVKVTQSSRYLVKRTGEKVFLECVQDMDHENMFWYRQDPGLGLRLIYFSYDVKMKEKGDIPEGYSVSREKKERFSLILESASTNQTSMYLCASTPGGRNTEAFFGQGTRLTVV.

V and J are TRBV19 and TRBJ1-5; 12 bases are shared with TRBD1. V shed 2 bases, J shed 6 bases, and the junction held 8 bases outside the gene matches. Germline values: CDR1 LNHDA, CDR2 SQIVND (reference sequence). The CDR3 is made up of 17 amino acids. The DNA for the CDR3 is TGTGCCAGTAGTATAATAGGGGGACAGGGGGCCGTTCAGCCCCAGCATTTT. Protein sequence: CASSIIGGQGAVQPQHF.

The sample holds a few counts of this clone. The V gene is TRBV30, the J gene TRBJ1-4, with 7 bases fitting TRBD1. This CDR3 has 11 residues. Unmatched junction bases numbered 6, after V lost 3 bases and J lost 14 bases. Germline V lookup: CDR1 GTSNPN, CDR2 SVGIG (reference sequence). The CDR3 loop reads CAWSADRTLFF. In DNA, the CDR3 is TGTGCCTGGAGCGCGGACAGGACCCTGTTTTTT.

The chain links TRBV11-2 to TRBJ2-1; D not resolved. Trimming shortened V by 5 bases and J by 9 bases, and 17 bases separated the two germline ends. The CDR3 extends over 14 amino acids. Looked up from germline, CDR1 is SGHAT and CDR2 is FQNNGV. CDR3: CASSPPPLPGEQFF. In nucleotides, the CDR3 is TGTGCCAGCAGCCCACCACCACTGCCCGGTGAGCAGTTCTTC.

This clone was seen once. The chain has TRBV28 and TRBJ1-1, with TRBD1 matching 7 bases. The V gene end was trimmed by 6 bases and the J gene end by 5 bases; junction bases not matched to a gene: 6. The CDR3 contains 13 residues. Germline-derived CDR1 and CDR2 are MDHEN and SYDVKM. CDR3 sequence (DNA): TGTGCCAGCAGACCGGCAGGGGGAACTGAAGCTTTCTTT. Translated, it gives CASRPAGGTEAFF.

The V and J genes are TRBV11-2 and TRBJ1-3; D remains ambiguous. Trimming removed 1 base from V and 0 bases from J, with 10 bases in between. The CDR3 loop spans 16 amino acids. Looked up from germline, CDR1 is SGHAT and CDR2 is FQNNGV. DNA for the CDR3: TGTGCCAGCAGCTTAGGCCCCGTGAGCTCTGGAAACACCATATATTTT. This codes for CASSLGPVSSGNTIYF.

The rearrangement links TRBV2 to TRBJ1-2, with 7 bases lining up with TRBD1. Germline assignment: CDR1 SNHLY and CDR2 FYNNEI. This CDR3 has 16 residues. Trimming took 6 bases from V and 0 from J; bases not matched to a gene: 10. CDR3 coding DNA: TGTGCCAGCAGCTCTGACAGGGTTATAACTAACTATGGCTACACCTTC. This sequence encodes CASSSDRVITNYGYTF. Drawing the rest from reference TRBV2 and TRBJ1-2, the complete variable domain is EPEVTQTPSHQVTQMGQEVILRCVPISNHLYFYWYRQILGQKVEFLVSFYNNEISEKSEIFDDQFSVERPDGSNFTLKIRSTKLEDSAMYFCASSSDRVITNYGYTFGSGTRLTVV.

The CDR3 here is CASSLTNLAGVEDTQYF. In DNA form, the CDR3 reads TGTGCCAGCAGCTTAACGAATCTAGCGGGAGTGGAAGATACGCAGTATTTT. The chain links TRBV7-3 to TRBJ2-3; 10 bases map to TRBD2. This CDR3 region has 17 residues. The J segment lost 5 bases and the V segment lost 0 bases, leaving 8 bases of the junction unmatched. Germline CDR1 SGHTA, CDR2 FQGTGA.

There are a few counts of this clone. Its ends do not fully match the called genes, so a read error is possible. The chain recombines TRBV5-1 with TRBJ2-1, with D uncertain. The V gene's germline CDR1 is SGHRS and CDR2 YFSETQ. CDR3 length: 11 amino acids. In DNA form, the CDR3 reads TGCGCCAGCAGCTTGTACAGTGAGCAGTTCTTC. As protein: CASSLYSEQFF.

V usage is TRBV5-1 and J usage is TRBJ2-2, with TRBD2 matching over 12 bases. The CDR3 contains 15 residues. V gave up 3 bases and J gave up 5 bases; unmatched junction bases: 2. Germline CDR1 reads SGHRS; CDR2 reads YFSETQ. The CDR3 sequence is CASSYLAGGTGELFF. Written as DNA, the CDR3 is TGCGCCAGCAGCTATCTAGCGGGAGGGACCGGGGAGCTGTTTTTT.

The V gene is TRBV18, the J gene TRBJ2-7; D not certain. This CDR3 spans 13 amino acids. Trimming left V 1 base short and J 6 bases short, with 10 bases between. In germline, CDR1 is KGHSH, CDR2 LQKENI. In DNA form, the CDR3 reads TGTGCCAGCTCACCACGAGCAGACTTCGAGCAGTACTTC. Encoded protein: CASSPRADFEQYF.

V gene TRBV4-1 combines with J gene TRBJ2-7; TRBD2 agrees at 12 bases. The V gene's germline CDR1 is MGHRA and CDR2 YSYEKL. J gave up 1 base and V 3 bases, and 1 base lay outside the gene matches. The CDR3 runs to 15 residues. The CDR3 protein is CASSQTSGSSYEQYF. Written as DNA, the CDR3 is TGCGCCAGCAGCCAGACTAGCGGGAGTTCCTACGAGCAGTACTTC.

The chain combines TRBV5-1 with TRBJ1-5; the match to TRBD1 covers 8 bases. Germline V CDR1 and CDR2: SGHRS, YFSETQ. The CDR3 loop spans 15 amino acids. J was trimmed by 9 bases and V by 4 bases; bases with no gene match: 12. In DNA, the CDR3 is TGCGCCAGCAGCCCACTAGGACAGGGCCTTGGGCCCCAGCATTTT. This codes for CASSPLGQGLGPQHF.

The CDR3 region is CASSPRSEAFF. The CDR3 DNA is TGTGCCAGCAGCCCCCGTTCTGAAGCTTTCTTT. The chain couples TRBV7-9 to TRBJ1-1; no clear D. Trimming took 5 bases from V and 6 from J, leaving 7 bases between them. This CDR3 is 11 amino acids long. Per the germline V gene, CDR1 is SEHNR and CDR2 is FQNEAQ (reference sequence).